This T cell receptor (beta chain) emerged from a study of Graves' ophthalmopathy and Graves' hyperthyroidism. Study-wide background: Before any treatment was given, at initial diagnosis, peripheral blood was collected. Study results and limitations: For predicting ophthalmopathy progression, the model had roughly 64% sensitivity and roughly 72% specificity.

The diagnostic workup employed clinical symptoms, serum thyroxine, TRAb, thyroid ultrasound and orbital computed tomography. A remark on this clonotype: Its antigen is not known.

The V gene's germline CDR1 is SQVTM and CDR2 ANQGSEA. V shed 8 bases, J shed 4 bases, and the junction held 5 bases outside the gene matches. This CDR3 is 12 amino acids long. Amplification of TCR beta CDR3 regions used RNA transcripts. First-round RT-PCR with HTBI primers preceded a second-round multiplex PCR. MiXCR was run by TCRdb on the multiplex PCR reads, yielding one entry per CDR3 protein. This table has over 650,000 distinct CDR3 sequences, about two fifths appearing once. This clonotype originated in an adult man with Graves' ophthalmopathy. The V gene is TRBV29-1, the J gene TRBJ1-1; 9 bases align to TRBD1. The sequenced sample was peripheral blood. The CDR3 loop is CSFPTGGTEAFF. The CDR3 DNA follows: TGCAGCTTTCCGACAGGGGGCACTGAAGCTTTCTTT.